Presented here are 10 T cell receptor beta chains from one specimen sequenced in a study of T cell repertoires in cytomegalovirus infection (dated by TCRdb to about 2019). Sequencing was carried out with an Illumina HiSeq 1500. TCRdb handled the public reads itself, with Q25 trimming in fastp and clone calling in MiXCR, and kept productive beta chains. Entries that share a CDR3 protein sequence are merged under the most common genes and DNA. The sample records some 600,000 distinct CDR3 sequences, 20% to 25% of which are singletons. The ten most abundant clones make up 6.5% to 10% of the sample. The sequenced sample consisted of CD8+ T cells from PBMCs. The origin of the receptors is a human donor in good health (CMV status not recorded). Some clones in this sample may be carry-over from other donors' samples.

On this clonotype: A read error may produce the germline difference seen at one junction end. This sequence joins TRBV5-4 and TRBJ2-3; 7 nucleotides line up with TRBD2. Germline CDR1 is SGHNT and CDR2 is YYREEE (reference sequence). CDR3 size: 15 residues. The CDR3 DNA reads TGTGCCAGTAGCTCCTGGGAGGGAAGCACAGATACGCAGTATTTT. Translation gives CASSSWEGSTDTQYF.

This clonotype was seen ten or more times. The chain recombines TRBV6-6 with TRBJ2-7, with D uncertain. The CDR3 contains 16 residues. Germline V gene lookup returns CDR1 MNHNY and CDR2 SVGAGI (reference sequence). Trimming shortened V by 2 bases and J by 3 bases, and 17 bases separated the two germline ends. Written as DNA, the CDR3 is TGTGCCAGCAGTTACAATGGCGACTTTCAATTCTACGAGCAGTACTTC. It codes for CASSYNGDFQFYEQYF.

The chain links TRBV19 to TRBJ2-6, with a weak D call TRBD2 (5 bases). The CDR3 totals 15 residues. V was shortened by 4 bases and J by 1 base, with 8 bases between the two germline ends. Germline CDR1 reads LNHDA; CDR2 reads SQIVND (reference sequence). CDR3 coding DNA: TGTGCCAGTAGTAAAGAGGGTTCTGGGGCCAACGTCCTGACTTTC. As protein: CASSKEGSGANVLTF.

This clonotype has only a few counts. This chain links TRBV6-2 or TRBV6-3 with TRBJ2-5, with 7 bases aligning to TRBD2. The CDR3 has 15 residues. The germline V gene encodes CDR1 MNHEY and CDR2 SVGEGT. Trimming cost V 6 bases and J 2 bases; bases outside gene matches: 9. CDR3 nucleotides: TGTGCCAGCAGGTGGACTAGAGGAGGGCAAGAGACCCAGTACTTC. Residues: CASRWTRGGQETQYF.

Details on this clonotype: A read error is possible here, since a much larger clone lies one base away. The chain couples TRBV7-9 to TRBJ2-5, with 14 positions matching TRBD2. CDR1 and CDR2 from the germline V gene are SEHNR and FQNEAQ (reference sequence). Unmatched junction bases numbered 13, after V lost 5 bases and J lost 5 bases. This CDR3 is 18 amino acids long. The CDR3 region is CASSLEPGLAGVGETQYF. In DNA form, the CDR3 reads TGTGCCAGCAGCCTTGAACCGGGACTAGCGGGGGTCGGGGAGACCCAGTACTTC.

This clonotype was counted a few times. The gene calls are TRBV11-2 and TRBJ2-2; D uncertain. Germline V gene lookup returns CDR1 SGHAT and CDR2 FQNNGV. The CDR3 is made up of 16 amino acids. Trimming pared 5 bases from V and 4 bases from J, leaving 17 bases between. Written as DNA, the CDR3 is TGTGCCAGCAGCACCCCATGGGATCGCGGCACCGGGGAGCTGTTTTTT. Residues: CASSTPWDRGTGELFF.

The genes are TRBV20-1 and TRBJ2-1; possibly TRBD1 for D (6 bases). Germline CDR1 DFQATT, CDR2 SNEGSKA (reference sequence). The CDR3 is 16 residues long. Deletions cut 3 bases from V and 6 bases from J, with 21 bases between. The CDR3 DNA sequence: TGCAGTGCTAGGAAGGACAGTCGAGGTGAGGTCAATGAGCAGTTCTTC. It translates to CSARKDSRGEVNEQFF.

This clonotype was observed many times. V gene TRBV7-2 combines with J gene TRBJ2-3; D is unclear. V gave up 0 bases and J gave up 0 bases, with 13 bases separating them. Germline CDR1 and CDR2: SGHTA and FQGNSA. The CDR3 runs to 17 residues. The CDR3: CASSLAASLPSTDTQYF. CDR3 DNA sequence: TGTGCCAGCAGCTTAGCGGCGAGCCTGCCAAGCACAGATACGCAGTATTTT.

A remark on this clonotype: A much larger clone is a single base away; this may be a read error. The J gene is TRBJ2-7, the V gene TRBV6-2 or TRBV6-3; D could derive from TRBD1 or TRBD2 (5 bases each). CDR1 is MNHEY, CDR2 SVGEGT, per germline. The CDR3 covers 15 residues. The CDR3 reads CASSYNRGVTYEQCV. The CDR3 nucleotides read TGTGCCAGCAGTTACAACCGAGGGGTTACCTACGAGCAGTGCGTC.

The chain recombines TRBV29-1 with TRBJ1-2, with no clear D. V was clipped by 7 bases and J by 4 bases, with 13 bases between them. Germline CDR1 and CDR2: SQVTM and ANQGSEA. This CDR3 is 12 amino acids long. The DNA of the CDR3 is TGCAGCGCCGATCCTCTACTCTATGGCTACACCTTC. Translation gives CSADPLLYGYTF.